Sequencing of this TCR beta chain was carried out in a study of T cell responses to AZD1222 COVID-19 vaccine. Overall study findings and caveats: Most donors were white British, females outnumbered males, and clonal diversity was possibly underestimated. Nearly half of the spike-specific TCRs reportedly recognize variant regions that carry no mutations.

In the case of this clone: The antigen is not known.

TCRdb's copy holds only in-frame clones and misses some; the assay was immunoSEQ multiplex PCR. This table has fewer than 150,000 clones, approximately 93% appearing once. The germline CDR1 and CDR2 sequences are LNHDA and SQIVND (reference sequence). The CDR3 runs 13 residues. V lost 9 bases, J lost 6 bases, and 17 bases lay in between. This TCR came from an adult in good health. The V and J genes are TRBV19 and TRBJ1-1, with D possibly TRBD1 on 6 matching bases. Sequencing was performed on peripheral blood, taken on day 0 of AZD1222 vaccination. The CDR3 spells CASGGGGWAEAFF. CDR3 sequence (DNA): TGTGCCAGCGGAGGGGGGGGCTGGGCTGAAGCTTTCTTT.